The source of this T cell receptor beta chain is a study of cytomegalovirus exposure and HLA in healthy donors. Broader study findings: The study designated about 160 TCR beta chains cytomegalovirus-associated. Usually a TCR sequence was rare, but some public TCRs were found in many donors.

With regard to this clone: Its matching antigen is unknown.

The CDR3 is made up of 13 amino acids. Germline V gene data show CDR1 as SGHTA and CDR2 as FQGTGA. After removal of 2 bases from V and 4 bases from J, the junction contained 1 base not matched to a gene. 13 Jbeta primers and 60 Vbeta primers were used for the PCR. The method was immunoSEQ multiplex PCR; TCRdb's version includes in-frame clones alone and lacks a portion of them. This sample carries over 150,000 clones, about 80% of them seen once, and the ten largest clones take 1%. The chain combines TRBV7-3 with TRBJ2-7, with 8 bases that match TRBD2. The TCR was taken from a woman aged 45-65 years in good health and CMV-seropositive. Sequencing was performed on PBMCs. Here the CDR3 reads CASSLSGGYEQYF. CDR3 bases: TGTGCCAGCAGCTTATCGGGAGGGTACGAGCAGTACTTC.